The text below deals with one TCR beta chain. Its antigen remains unidentified. No base quality information exists; no much larger clone differs at one position. This specimen comes from a study of cytomegalovirus exposure and HLA in healthy donors (dated by TCRdb to about 2017). Study-level background: An earlier analysis of fewer than 750 of the donors reported 276 Gb of sequence data and around 110 million unique TCR beta sequences obtained from about 179 million T cells. Class I and class II HLA loci were covered by the typing at four-digit resolution. An earlier analysis of 587 of the donors used high-throughput TCR beta sequencing to judge whether each TCR beta V gene segment behaved as functional or pseudogenic. Among a few hundred genotyped donors of the cohort, an average of approximately 240,000 unique TCR beta nucleotide sequences were sequenced per donor, roughly 20% of them non-productive. Typing coverage varied by locus: roughly 620-630 donors for A, B, C, DRB1 and DQB1; approximately 560 for DQA1; 600 to 610 for DPA1; approximately 470 for DPB1. Because of strong linkage in the cohort, roughly five DR-DQ haplotypes were treated as single units for association and clustering. Of the roughly 400 genotyped donors, approximately 81% were placed in the genetic ancestry cluster associated with self-reported Caucasian donors. A later genetic analysis took genome-wide SNP genotypes for about 55% of the roughly 700 donors and used that subset as a discovery cohort. Alongside the repertoire data, information on donor age, sex, ethnicity and CMV serostatus was compiled. The later analysis used no new phenotypic data to find candidate immune exposures, relying instead on TCR beta sequences and their occurrence across donors. A later analysis re-examined previously published TCR beta repertoires from just over 650 donors and added high-resolution HLA genotyping to investigate patterns of TCR occurrence. Using immunosequencing, the study profiled T cell repertoires from 500 to 800 subjects and related those repertoires to cytomegalovirus serostatus. All discovery cohort repertoires had been generated using a single sequencing platform. An early release that covered some 630 HLA-typed donors contained around 300 gigabases of sequencing data and approximately 85 million unique TCR sequences. Besides the first cohort of 666 subjects, a separate validation cohort made up of roughly 120 different subjects was used. To predict cytomegalovirus infection status, the study brought together high-throughput TCR immunosequencing, statistical association of individual TCRs with disease status, and machine learning. The study was designed to test whether signatures of past pathogen exposure could be identified by cataloging public T cell receptors.

V is pruned by 1 base and J by 0 bases, leaving 11 bases of the junction without a gene match. CDR1 is given as KGHSH and CDR2 as LQKENI, both from the germline V gene. From its cysteine to its phenylalanine, the CDR3 spans 18 amino acids. Solely the CDR3 DNA is kept, with 54 bases framed from the first base. In total, just over 650 healthy bone marrow donors made up the cohort. Cohort members were all nominally healthy when sampled, although unrecorded immune exposures were likely present. The donor was CMV seropositive and belonged to the group of around 300 seropositive cohort members. A peripheral blood sample was provided by each donor, and peripheral blood mononuclear cells were used for TCR beta sequencing. The Qiagen DNeasy Blood Extraction Kit was used to extract genomic DNA from the blood cell samples. General conclusions and limits of the study: An earlier analysis of 587 of the donors showed that most TCR beta V segments appeared in productive rearrangements either about 90% or about 30% of the time, which broadly matched IMGT annotations. While some public TCRs were present in many individuals, most TCR sequences turned up only very rarely across donors. Most CMV-associated TCR beta chains appeared to be HLA-restricted in a later analysis, and the HLA associations seemed to be driven largely by CMV exposure. A few of the identified cytomegalovirus-associated TCR beta chains were confirmed in vitro to be specific for cytomegalovirus antigens. In a later genetic analysis, fewer N-insertions in productive TCRs were reported among donors in an Asian-associated ancestry cluster than the 666-donor mean. The sequencing pipeline was judged likely to have produced a cluster of highly shared sequence variants as a technical artifact. In a later analysis, TCR association rates were found to vary across HLA loci, with the most associated TCRs seen for DRB1 alleles and the fewest for HLA-C alleles. For the cohort, immune exposure information was limited to CMV serostatus. Correlated functional status among segregating V segments might be attributable to linkage disequilibrium, but an unknown experimental factor could not be ruled out. This cohort had only TCR beta chains sequenced, and the lack of alpha or paired-chain data limited which features could be detected. Roughly uniform sequencing depth across donors was assumed in presence/absence analyses, although this assumption may not hold. Some IMGT-functional V segments, including TRBV6-2 and TRBV6-3, could not be distinguished by the 87-base-pair reads and were therefore excluded. A further reported finding was that TCR beta sequences accurately predicted the HLA-A and HLA-B alleles for most subjects in the first cohort. The authors suggested that the approach could potentially be extended to other disease states and immunological phenotypes. When HLA alleles, especially DR and DQ, strongly co-occurred, TCR associations were difficult to assign to individual alleles. A later genetic analysis associated a missense DCLRE1C variant with V-gene and J-gene trimming of TCR beta chains, and an independent cohort replicated the association. A later analysis found that HLA-associated TCR beta chains were more clonally expanded and had lower generation probabilities than equally common non-associated chains. A later analysis reported that several top co-occurrence clusters appeared linked to parvovirus B19, influenza, CMV and Epstein-Barr virus. The study gave a list of under 200 TCR beta chains associated with cytomegalovirus. At a false discovery rate of 0.05, a later analysis linked fewer than 20,000 TCR beta sequences to specific HLA alleles. Seventeen rarely observed V segments, including chromosome 9 orphons, were excluded from the earlier analysis of about 600 of the donors because counts were too low. The classifier was reported to diagnose cytomegalovirus status with high specificity and sensitivity in both the original and validation cohorts. Because HLA typing was unavailable for some donors at each locus, only the typed subset was used in association tests.

Library generation was performed with the immunoSEQ multiplex PCR assay. The multiplex PCR relied on a mix of 60 forward primers for TCR Vbeta segments and 13 reverse primers for TCR Jbeta segments. The CDR3 region of rearranged TCR beta genes was amplified from genomic DNA with a multiplex PCR assay. On the Illumina HiSeq System, the amplified TCR beta libraries were sequenced as 87-base-pair reads. Turning to the authors' computational methods: In a later analysis, 77 million or so unique TCR beta chains were counted across the approximately 640 repertoires, and roughly 11 million of these chains were shared by at least two donors. A nearest-neighbor algorithm error-corrected the raw reads and collapsed the reads into unique sequences, merging closely related sequences to remove PCR and sequencing errors. To assign V, D and J gene segments, CDR3 sequences were aligned to IMGT reference sequences. For a sequence to be retained, a match of at least six nucleotides to both a V gene segment and a J gene segment was required. A rearrangement was called productive if the CDR3 had no stop codons and remained in frame with V and J, and every other rearrangement was called non-productive. Following IMGT convention, CDR3 was defined as the stretch from the second conserved V-encoded cysteine to the conserved J-encoded phenylalanine. In an earlier analysis of approximately 590 of the donors, sequences lacking an unambiguous match to a single V gene segment were excluded. In an earlier analysis of about 590 of the donors, a V segment was called functional when productive rearrangements were above 56.7%, and segregating when the standard deviation between donors exceeded 5%. A statistical classification framework was built to diagnose cytomegalovirus status from the catalog of TCR beta chain sequences. A later analysis assigned V and J genes by comparing TCR nucleotide sequences with IMGT/GENE-DB human TR gene sequences. In a later analysis, CDR3 sequences and most-parsimonious VDJ recombination scenarios were assigned using the TCRdist pipeline. In a later analysis, every TCR beta chain was defined by the combination of its CDR3 amino acid sequence and its V-gene family, and reads without a unique V-gene family were dropped. As a way to deal with suspected cross-contamination and a sequencing artifact, a later analysis dropped approximately 570 nucleotide sequences that were highly shared and had low generation probability. A later analysis calculated a clonal expansion index for each public chain from normalized within-repertoire ranks of inferred template counts. In a later analysis, generation probabilities were computed with a VDJ recombination model fitted to out-of-frame rearrangements, and the resulting probabilities were checked against IGoR. In a later analysis, hypergeometric tests were used to score TCR-TCR, TCR-HLA and TCR-CMV co-occurrence, with a repertoire-size bias correction applied to TCR pairs. To estimate false discovery rates, a later analysis permuted the HLA or CMV assignments 20 times. A later analysis grouped co-occurring TCRs with DBSCAN, adding TCRdist sequence similarity when clustering within HLA-allele-positive subsets. Repertoires with fewer than 30,000 or more than 120,000 public chains were left out of co-occurrence clustering, as were roughly five repertoires with anomalous nucleotide sharing. The clones in this table, taken by TCRdb from immuneACCESS, are in-frame only. Not every clone is retained; where verified, under half of the shortfall comes from an unresolved V gene, and the cause of the rest is unknown. The V and J calls and clone size come from that table; D and trimming were worked out from the DNA. This sample gives about 140,000 clones in total; roughly 80% of them show up just once. The ten largest clones add up to approximately 8.3% of the sample.

Recombination linked TRBV18 to TRBJ2-7; TRBD1 aligns with 8 central bases. Sequenced material: PBMCs. The TCR originated in a woman between 50 and 59 years old in good health and CMV-seropositive. The DNA sequence follows: TGTGCCAGCTCACCACTCGGAGCAGGACAGGGATTCTCCTACGAGCAGTACTTC. This gives the protein CASSPLGAGQGFSYEQYF.